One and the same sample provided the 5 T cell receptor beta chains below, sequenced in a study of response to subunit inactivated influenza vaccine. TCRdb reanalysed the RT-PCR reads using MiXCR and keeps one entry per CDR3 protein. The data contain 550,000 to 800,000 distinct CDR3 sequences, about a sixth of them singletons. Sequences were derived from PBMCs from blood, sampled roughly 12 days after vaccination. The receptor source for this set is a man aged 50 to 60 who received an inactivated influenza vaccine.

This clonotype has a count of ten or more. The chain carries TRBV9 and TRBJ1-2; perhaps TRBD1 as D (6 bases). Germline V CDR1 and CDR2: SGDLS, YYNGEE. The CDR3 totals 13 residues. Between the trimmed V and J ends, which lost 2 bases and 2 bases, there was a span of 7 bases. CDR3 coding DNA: TGTGCCAGCAGCGTCGACAGGAACTATGGCTACACCTTC. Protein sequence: CASSVDRNYGYTF.

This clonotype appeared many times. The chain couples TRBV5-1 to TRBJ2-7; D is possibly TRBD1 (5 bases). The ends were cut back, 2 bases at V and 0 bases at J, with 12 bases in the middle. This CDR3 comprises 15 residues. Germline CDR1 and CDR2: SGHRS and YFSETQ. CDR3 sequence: CASSFSTVFSYEQYF. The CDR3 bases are TGCGCCAGCAGCTTTTCGACAGTCTTCTCCTACGAGCAGTACTTC.

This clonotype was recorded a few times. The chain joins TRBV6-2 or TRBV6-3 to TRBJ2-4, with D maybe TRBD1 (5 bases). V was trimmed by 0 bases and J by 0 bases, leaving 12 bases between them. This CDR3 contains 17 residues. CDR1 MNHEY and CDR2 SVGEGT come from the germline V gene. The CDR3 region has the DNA TGTGCCAGCAGTTACTCACGGACACCTTTAGCCAAAAACATTCAGTACTTC. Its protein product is CASSYSRTPLAKNIQYF.

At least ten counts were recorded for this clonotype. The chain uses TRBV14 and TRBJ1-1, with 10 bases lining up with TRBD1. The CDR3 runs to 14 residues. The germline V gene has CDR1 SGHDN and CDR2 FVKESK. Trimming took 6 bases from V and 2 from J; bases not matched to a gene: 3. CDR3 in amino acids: CASSRDRGNTEAFF. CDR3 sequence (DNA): TGTGCCAGCAGTAGGGACAGGGGCAACACTGAAGCTTTCTTT. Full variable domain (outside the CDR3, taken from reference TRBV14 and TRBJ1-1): EAGVTQFPSHSVIEKGQTVTLRCDPISGHDNLYWYRRVMGKEIKFLLHFVKESKQDESGMPNNRFLAERTGGTYSTLKVQPAELEDSGVYFCASSRDRGNTEAFFGQGTRLTVV.

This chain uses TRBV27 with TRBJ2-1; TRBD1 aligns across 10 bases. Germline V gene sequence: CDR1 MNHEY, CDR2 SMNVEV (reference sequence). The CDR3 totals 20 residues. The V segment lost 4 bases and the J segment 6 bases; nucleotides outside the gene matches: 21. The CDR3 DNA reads TGTGCCAGCAGTTCCTTGGGGGACAGGGGATTTTTTTCGTCTAGCAATGAGCAGTTCTTC. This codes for CASSSLGDRGFFSSSNEQFF.